This T cell receptor (beta chain) was profiled in a study of PD-1 blockade in classical Hodgkin lymphoma. The assay was immunoSEQ multiplex PCR, and TCRdb's table has in-frame clones only and misses some. The sample records 90,000 to 100,000 clones, roughly nine tenths being singletons. Exposure to brentuximab vedotin varied, and each patient had relapsed following autologous stem cell transplantation. This material consisted of peripheral blood mononuclear cells (PBMCs), taken before the second cycle of nivolumab. The clonotype comes from a human donor with classical Hodgkin lymphoma.

CDR3 loop: CASSQGLGLSSYEQYF. The CDR3, as DNA: TGCGCCAGCAGCCAAGGCCTAGGGCTGAGCTCCTACGAGCAGTACTTC. V is TRBV4-1 and J is TRBJ2-7; D not certain. Trimming removed 1 base at V and 0 bases at J, with 13 bases between. This CDR3 has 16 amino acids. Germline CDR1 is MGHRA and CDR2 is YSYEKL.